These T cell receptor beta chains were read from a single sample in a study of control samples from healthy donors and cancer patients. The repertoire was sequenced with immunoSEQ multiplex PCR; TCRdb's copy has only in-frame clones and lacks some. The sample lists about 89,000 clones; about 84% were seen once. The sequenced sample consisted of blood. Source of these receptors: a woman in her 40s in good health. Each CDR3 is given with its conserved first and last residue. Each record gives: D gene, J gene, V gene, clone size, CDR3 protein, CDR3 DNA. A D gene is named only where the DNA matches it firmly. Size is omitted from some rows. Given values are once, few, many or a class for expanded clones.

NA | TRBJ2-7 | TRBV14 | once | CASSQGREVYEQYF | TGTGCCAGCAGCCAAGGAAGGGAGGTTTACGAGCAGTACTTC
NA | TRBJ2-3 | TRBV30 | NA | CAWREIGPQYF | TGTGCCTGGAGAGAAATAGGGCCGCAGTATTTT
NA | TRBJ2-5 | TRBV18 | NA | CASSEGLEETQYF | TGTGCCAGCTCCGAAGGACTTGAAGAGACCCAGTACTTC
NA | TRBJ2-2 | TRBV7-2 | NA | CASSPPGAGELFF | TGTGCCAGCAGCCCACCGGGGGCCGGGGAGCTGTTTTTT
NA | TRBJ1-3 | TRBV5-5 | NA | CASSLDWGSLRSGNTIYF | TGTGCCAGCAGCTTGGATTGGGGGTCCTTACGCTCTGGAAACACCATATATTTT
NA | TRBJ1-2 | TRBV6-5 | NA | CASWGGVIIGYTF | TGTGCCAGCTGGGGGGGGGTTATCATTGGCTACACCTTC
NA | TRBJ1-1 | TRBV7-9 | NA | CASSPGRAPNTEAFF | TGTGCCAGCAGCCCCGGAAGGGCGCCGAACACTGAAGCTTTCTTT
NA | TRBJ1-2 | TRBV27 | NA | CASSRMSGQIYGYTF | TGTGCCAGCAGTAGGATGTCAGGCCAGATTTATGGCTACACCTTC
TRBD1 | TRBJ1-1 | TRBV7-9 | NA | CASSVTGGEAFF | TGTGCCAGCAGCGTTACAGGGGGAGAAGCTTTCTTT
NA | TRBJ1-6 | TRBV5-1 | NA | CASRPTGTSGLTLHF | TGCGCCAGCAGGCCTACCGGGACGTCGGGGCTCACCCTCCACTTT
NA | TRBJ1-2 | TRBV4-3 | NA | CASSQDRVGGYGYTF | TGCGCCAGCAGCCAAGATCGGGTGGGGGGCTATGGCTACACCTTC
TRBD1 | TRBJ1-4 | TRBV6-5 | NA | CASWGQGAGEKLFF | TGTGCCAGCTGGGGGCAGGGGGCTGGTGAAAAACTGTTTTTT
NA | TRBJ1-1 | TRBV4-3 | NA | CASSQEPSGNTEAFF | TGCGCCAGCAGCCAAGAGCCGTCAGGGAACACTGAAGCTTTCTTT
NA | TRBJ1-3 | TRBV24-1 | NA | CATSPGGAGNTIYF | TGTGCCACCAGTCCTGGAGGTGCCGGAAACACCATATATTTT
TRBD1 | TRBJ1-1 | TRBV25-1 | few | CATLGQGGTEAFF | TGTGCCACCCTGGGACAGGGTGGGACTGAAGCTTTCTTT
NA | TRBJ2-7 | TRBV5-1 | NA | CASSQYRPSEQYF | TGCGCCAGCAGTCAATACAGGCCCAGCGAGCAGTACTTC
NA | TRBJ2-5 | TRBV9 | NA | CASSTRPVNGETQYF | TGTGCCAGCAGCACCCGTCCCGTAAATGGGGAGACCCAGTACTTC
NA | TRBJ1-2 | TRBV29-1 | once | CSVFQEEGYTF | TGCAGCGTTTTCCAGGAGGAGGGCTACACCTTC
NA | TRBJ1-5 | TRBV29-1 | NA | CSPRRCPGPQHF | TGCAGCCCGAGACGGTGCCCTGGCCCCCAGCATTTT
NA | TRBJ1-6 | TRBV5-8 | NA | CASSLARGGNSPLHF | TGTGCCAGCAGCTTGGCACGGGGTGGGAATTCACCCCTCCACTTT
NA | TRBJ1-4 | TRBV28 | NA | CASKGLRKLFF | TGTGCCAGCAAGGGGTTACGAAAACTGTTTTTT
NA | TRBJ1-3 | TRBV4-1 | NA | CASSLSGSSGNTIYF | TGCGCCAGCAGCCTGTCCGGTAGCTCTGGAAACACCATATATTTT
NA | TRBJ1-1 | TRBV19 | NA | CASALGITNTEAFF | TGTGCCAGTGCACTCGGGATTACTAACACTGAAGCTTTCTTT
TRBD1 | TRBJ2-2 | TRBV6-2/TRBV6-3 | NA | CASSYHGQEKTGELFF | TGTGCCAGCAGTTATCACGGACAGGAGAAAACCGGGGAGCTGTTTTTT